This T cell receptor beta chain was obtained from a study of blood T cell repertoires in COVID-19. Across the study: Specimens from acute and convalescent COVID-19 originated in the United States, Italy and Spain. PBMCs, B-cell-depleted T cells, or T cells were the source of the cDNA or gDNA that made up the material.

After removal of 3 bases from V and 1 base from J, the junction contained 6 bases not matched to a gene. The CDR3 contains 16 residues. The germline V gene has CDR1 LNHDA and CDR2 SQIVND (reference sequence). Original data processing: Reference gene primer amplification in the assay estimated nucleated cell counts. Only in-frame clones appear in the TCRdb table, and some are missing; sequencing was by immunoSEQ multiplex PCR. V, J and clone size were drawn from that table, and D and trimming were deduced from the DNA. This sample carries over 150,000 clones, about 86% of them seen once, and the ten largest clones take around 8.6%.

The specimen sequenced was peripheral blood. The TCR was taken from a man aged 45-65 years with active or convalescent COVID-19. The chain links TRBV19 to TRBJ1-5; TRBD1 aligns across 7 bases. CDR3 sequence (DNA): TGTGCCAGTAGTATGGGGCAGGGGGGAAGCAATCAGCCCCAGCATTTT. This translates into CASSMGQGGSNQPQHF.